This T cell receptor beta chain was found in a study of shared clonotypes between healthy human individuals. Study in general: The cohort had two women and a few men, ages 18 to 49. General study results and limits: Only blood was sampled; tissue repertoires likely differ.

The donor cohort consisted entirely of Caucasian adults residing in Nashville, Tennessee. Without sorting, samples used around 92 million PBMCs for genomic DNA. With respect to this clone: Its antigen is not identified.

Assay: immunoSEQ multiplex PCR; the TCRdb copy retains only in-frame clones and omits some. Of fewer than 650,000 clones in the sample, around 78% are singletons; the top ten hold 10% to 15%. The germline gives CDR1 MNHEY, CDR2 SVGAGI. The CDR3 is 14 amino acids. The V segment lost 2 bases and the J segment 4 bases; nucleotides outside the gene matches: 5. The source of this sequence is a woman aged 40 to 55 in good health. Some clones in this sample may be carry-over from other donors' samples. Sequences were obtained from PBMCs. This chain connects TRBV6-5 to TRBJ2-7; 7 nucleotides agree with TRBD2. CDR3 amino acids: CASSYREGGYEQYF. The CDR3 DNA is TGTGCCAGCAGTTACAGGGAGGGAGGGTACGAGCAGTACTTC.